Sequencing of this TCR beta chain was carried out in a study of breast tumors, draining lymph nodes, adjacent tissues. Between the trimmed V and J ends, which lost 4 bases and 4 bases, there was a span of 15 bases. CDR3 length: 15 amino acids. Germline V CDR1 and CDR2: MNHNS, SASEGT. This clonotype was seen more than once but under ten times. The lymph nodes were axillary draining lymph nodes from breast cancer patients. TCRdb re-called the multiplex PCR reads with MiXCR, one entry per CDR3 protein. The sample holds approximately 300,000 distinct CDR3 sequences; 30% are singletons and the top ten take around 1%.

The sequenced sample consisted of axillary lymph node tissue. The clonotype comes from a female donor with breast cancer. Some clones in this sample may be carry-over from other donors' samples. This sequence joins TRBV6-1 and TRBJ2-3, with a possible D match to TRBD2 (6 bases). CDR3 amino acids: CASSAEGRRSDTQYF. The CDR3 DNA sequence: TGTGCCAGCAGTGCAGAGGGGAGGAGGTCAGATACGCAGTATTTT.